Below are 32 T cell receptor beta chains sequenced from a single sample in a study of T cell responses to AZD1222 COVID-19 vaccine. Only in-frame clones appear in the TCRdb table, and some are missing; sequencing was by immunoSEQ multiplex PCR. The sample has some 150,000 clones; almost 90% are singletons. The specimen comprised peripheral blood, sampled on day 0 of AZD1222 vaccination. All receptors come from an adult in good health.

The chain is built from TRBV27 and TRBJ2-7, with TRBD2 matching over 7 bases. Germline V CDR1 and CDR2: MNHEY, SMNVEV (reference sequence). V was pared by 6 bases and J by 2 bases, with 7 bases of the junction left unmatched. The CDR3 length is 14 residues. Here the CDR3 DNA reads TGTGCCAGCAGGCCCCACAGCGGGACCTACGAGCAGTACTTC. Translation: CASRPHSGTYEQYF.

The CDR3: CASRVTGEVGELFF. CDR3 bases: TGTGCCAGCAGGGTGACAGGGGAGGTCGGGGAGCTGTTTTTT. V and J are TRBV3-1 (or the pseudogene TRBV3-2) and TRBJ2-2, with 8 bases matching TRBD1. After removal of 6 bases from V and 7 bases from J, the junction contained 7 bases not matched to a gene. The CDR3 spans 14 residues. The germline CDR1 and CDR2 sequences are LGHDT and YNNKEL (reference sequence).

The rearrangement joins TRBV27 to TRBJ2-7; the D call may be TRBD1 or TRBD2 (6 bases each). V was clipped by 5 bases and J by 5 bases, with 16 bases between them. CDR3 size: 14 residues. Germline V CDR1 and CDR2: MNHEY, SMNVEV (reference sequence). Here the CDR3 reads CASSARGAGNEQYF. The CDR3 coding sequence is TGTGCCAGCAGTGCCAGGGGAGCGGGTAACGAGCAGTACTTC.

V usage is TRBV6-4 and J usage is TRBJ1-2; no clear D. The CDR3 extends over 13 amino acids. Trimming cost V 5 bases and J 8 bases, with 15 bases left between them. CDR1 and CDR2 (germline): MRHNA, SNTAGT. CDR3 bases: TGTGCCAGCAGTTATATCCCGGGGAACGGCTACACCTTC. Its protein is CASSYIPGNGYTF.

The chain joins TRBV18 to TRBJ2-7; D gene ambiguous. Germline CDR1 KGHSH, CDR2 LQKENI. The CDR3 consists of 13 residues. Trimming left V 2 bases short and J 5 bases short, with 10 bases between. The CDR3 DNA is TGTGCCAGCTCACCAGTTGGCGGAAACGAGCAGTACTTC. Its protein product is CASSPVGGNEQYF.

The rearrangement links TRBV7-8 to TRBJ1-1; the match to TRBD1 covers 8 bases. J gave up 3 bases and V 3 bases, and 15 bases lay outside the gene matches. This CDR3 contains 18 residues. Germline values: CDR1 SGHVS, CDR2 FQNEAQ. CDR3 nucleotide sequence: TGTGCCAGCAGCTTTTCCCCAACAGGGGGTGGATTTGACACTGAAGCTTTCTTT. Translation: CASSFSPTGGGFDTEAFF.

CDR3 protein: CSEKIGEKLFF. In nucleotides, the CDR3 is TGCAGCGAGAAAATTGGTGAAAAACTGTTTTTT. This chain joins TRBV29-1 and TRBJ1-4; D unresolved. The CDR3 has 11 residues. V was shortened by 7 bases and J by 7 bases, with 10 bases between the two germline ends. Germline loops: CDR1 SQVTM, CDR2 ANQGSEA.

This clone was found a few times. The chain joins TRBV7-9 to TRBJ2-1; a possible D gene is TRBD1 (6 bases). Trimming stripped 5 bases from V and 1 base from J, with 12 bases between. This CDR3 spans 15 amino acids. Per the germline V gene, CDR1 is SEHNR and CDR2 is FQNEAQ (reference sequence). This chain's CDR3 is CASSPRGSSYNEQFF. CDR3 bases: TGTGCCAGCAGCCCGAGGGGGAGTTCCTACAATGAGCAGTTCTTC.

This chain links TRBV2 with TRBJ1-5; D ambiguous. CDR1 is SNHLY and CDR2 is FYNNEI in the germline V gene. The CDR3 has 14 amino acids. Trimming pared 2 bases from V and 4 bases from J, leaving 9 bases between. CDR3 coding DNA: TGTGCCAGCAGTGAATGGGGTCTAAATCAGCCCCAGCATTTT. Protein product: CASSEWGLNQPQHF.

The V and J genes are TRBV6-5 and TRBJ2-3; no definite D call. Looked up from germline, CDR1 is MNHEY and CDR2 is SVGAGI. V was cut by 0 bases and J by 4 bases, with 11 bases left in between. This CDR3 is 15 amino acids long. The CDR3 DNA follows: TGTGCCAGCAGTTACTCATCGGCCCGCGCAGATACGCAGTATTTT. Its translation: CASSYSSARADTQYF.

This chain joins TRBV6-4 and TRBJ1-1, with D possibly TRBD1 on 5 matching bases. Germline V gene lookup returns CDR1 MRHNA and CDR2 SNTAGT. The ends were cut back, 5 bases at V and 5 bases at J, with 12 bases in the middle. This CDR3 contains 13 residues. CDR3 DNA: TGTGCCAGCAGTCCCGGGACGCCTACTGAAGCTTTCTTT. As protein: CASSPGTPTEAFF.

This chain connects TRBV19 to TRBJ2-2; 10 bases are a match to TRBD1. Looked up from germline, CDR1 is LNHDA and CDR2 is SQIVND (reference sequence). Unmatched junction bases numbered 5, after V lost 3 bases and J lost 1 base. This CDR3 has 17 amino acids. The CDR3 protein is CASSIRQGALNTGELFF. The CDR3 DNA is TGTGCCAGTAGTATCCGACAGGGGGCCCTGAACACCGGGGAGCTGTTTTTT.

The chain carries TRBV3-1 (or the pseudogene TRBV3-2) and TRBJ1-6; D is perhaps TRBD1 (6 bases). CDR1 LGHDT and CDR2 YNNKEL come from the germline V gene (reference sequence). V was clipped by 3 bases and J by 6 bases, with 9 bases between them. The CDR3 totals 14 residues. As DNA, the CDR3 is TGTGCCAGCAGCCAGAACAGGGCTAATTCACCCCTCCACTTT. Protein: CASSQNRANSPLHF.

The chain uses TRBV28 and TRBJ2-3; TRBD2 matches 9 bases. V gave up 8 bases and J gave up 2 bases; unmatched junction bases: 8. CDR1 MDHEN and CDR2 SYDVKM come from the germline V gene. The CDR3 has 15 amino acids. The CDR3 DNA is TGTGCCAGCGCGTCGACTAGCGGACACACAGATACGCAGTATTTT. Translation gives CASASTSGHTDTQYF.

The chain links TRBV7-2 to TRBJ1-1; D is unresolved. The V end lost 2 bases, the J end lost 6 bases, and 13 bases lay between the germline ends. This CDR3 has 14 residues. Germline V gives CDR1 SGHTA, CDR2 FQGNSA. The CDR3 DNA reads as TGTGCCAGCAGCTTATTCCCGGGGAGCGCTGAAGCTTTCTTT. Its translation is CASSLFPGSAEAFF.

This rearrangement joins TRBV7-2 to TRBJ2-7; no definite D call. The CDR3 is 13 amino acids. V was cut by 5 bases and J by 3 bases, with 11 bases left in between. Germline V lookup: CDR1 SGHTA, CDR2 FQGNSA. The CDR3 reads CASSPDPYYEQYF. The CDR3 DNA reads TGTGCCAGCAGCCCTGACCCCTACTACGAGCAGTACTTC.

This sequence joins TRBV7-2 and TRBJ2-7; TRBD2 agrees at 14 bases. The V and J ends lost 5 bases and 8 bases, in that order; junction bases with no gene match: 8. Germline CDR1 is SGHTA and CDR2 is FQGNSA. This CDR3 region has 15 residues. The CDR3 protein is CASSIDGLAGGQQYF. In DNA form, the CDR3 reads TGTGCCAGCAGCATCGATGGACTAGCGGGAGGCCAGCAGTACTTC.

The chain's CDR3 is CASSPLTSLYEQYF. The CDR3 DNA reads TGTGCCAGCAGCCCTCTTACTAGTCTTTACGAGCAGTACTTC. This chain uses TRBV9 with TRBJ2-7; TRBD2 might be the D (5 bases). Germline values: CDR1 SGDLS, CDR2 YYNGEE. The CDR3 runs to 14 residues. Trimming removed 4 bases from V and 4 bases from J, with 15 bases in between. The full variable domain, in which reference TRBV9 and TRBJ2-7 provide the parts outside the CDR3, is DSGVTQTPKHLITATGQRVTLRCSPRSGDLSVYWYQQSLDQGLQFLIQYYNGEERAKGNILERFSAQQFPDLHSELNLSSLELGDSALYFCASSPLTSLYEQYFGPGTRLTVT.

The gene calls are TRBV9 and TRBJ2-1; D is perhaps TRBD2 (6 bases). Trimming stripped 3 bases from V and 2 bases from J, with 15 bases between. The CDR3 consists of 16 residues. CDR1 is SGDLS and CDR2 is YYNGEE in the germline V gene. The CDR3 sequence: CASSDQISGAYNEQFF. The CDR3 nucleotides read TGTGCCAGCAGCGACCAAATTAGCGGTGCCTACAATGAGCAGTTCTTC.

This chain links TRBV19 with TRBJ2-1, with D tentatively TRBD1 or TRBD2 (5 bases each). The V gene lost 7 bases and the J gene lost 6 bases, with 19 bases spanning the gap. Germline loops: CDR1 LNHDA, CDR2 SQIVND (reference sequence). The CDR3 length is 15 residues. The CDR3 sequence: CASKLRAERGNEQFF. DNA for the CDR3: TGTGCCAGTAAATTGAGGGCAGAGAGGGGCAATGAGCAGTTCTTC. Combining the CDR3 with reference TRBV19 and TRBJ2-1 gives the whole variable domain DGGITQSPKYLFRKEGQNVTLSCEQNLNHDAMYWYRQDPGQGLRLIYYSQIVNDFQKGDIAEGYSVSREKKESFPLTVTSAQKNPTAFYLCASKLRAERGNEQFFGPGTRLTVL.

The sample holds a few counts of this clone. CDR3 DNA: TGTGCCAGTAGTCCCCTAGGGTCCGACTGGGGGGCTTTCTTT. Protein product: CASSPLGSDWGAFF. The chain uses TRBV19 and TRBJ1-1; tentatively, D is TRBD1 (5 bases). The CDR3 is 14 amino acids. V dropped 5 bases and J dropped 11 bases, with 21 bases sitting between them. The V gene's germline CDR1 is LNHDA and CDR2 SQIVND (reference sequence).

This clone was counted once. The chain has TRBV28 and TRBJ2-7; TRBD1 aligns across 7 bases. V lost 6 bases, J lost 2 bases, and 10 bases stayed unmatched. The CDR3 extends over 15 amino acids. Germline V lookup: CDR1 MDHEN, CDR2 SYDVKM. The CDR3: CASSSTGTATYEQYF. The CDR3 DNA reads as TGTGCCAGCAGCTCAACCGGGACAGCAACCTACGAGCAGTACTTC.

The chain couples TRBV27 to TRBJ2-7, with a possible D match to TRBD2 (6 bases). Between the trimmed V and J ends, which lost 5 bases and 6 bases, there was a span of 14 bases. The CDR3 totals 13 residues. Germline assignment: CDR1 MNHEY and CDR2 SMNVEV (reference sequence). The CDR3 DNA sequence: TGTGCCAGCAGTCCGTCACTAGCCGCCGAGCAGTACTTC. Its translation is CASSPSLAAEQYF.

J is TRBJ2-1 and V is TRBV4-3; unclear D gene. Germline lookup yields CDR1 LGHNA and CDR2 YSLEER. This CDR3 has 15 amino acids. Between the trimmed V and J ends, which lost 0 bases and 4 bases, there was a span of 10 bases. This CDR3 is CASSQERRSYNEQFF. CDR3 nucleotide sequence: TGCGCCAGCAGCCAAGAAAGGAGAAGTTACAATGAGCAGTTCTTC.

The V call is TRBV11-2, the J call TRBJ1-1; TRBD1 agrees at 7 bases. Germline V lookup: CDR1 SGHAT, CDR2 FQNNGV. With V trimmed by 5 bases and J by 3 bases, 6 bases remained unmatched. The CDR3 is 14 amino acids. Written as DNA, the CDR3 is TGTGCCAGCAGCACGCAGGGGGGACACACTGAAGCTTTCTTT. Protein product: CASSTQGGHTEAFF.

V usage is TRBV30 and J usage is TRBJ1-6; perhaps TRBD1 as D (5 bases). The V gene's germline CDR1 is GTSNPN and CDR2 SVGIG (reference sequence). The CDR3 length is 15 residues. The V end was cut by 0 bases, the J end by 7 bases, with 13 bases between. The CDR3 DNA sequence: TGTGCCTGGAGTGTCATGAATCGGGGCAATTCACCCCTCCACTTT. Amino acids: CAWSVMNRGNSPLHF.

This clone was observed many times. This chain uses TRBV11-2 with TRBJ2-7, with D possibly called TRBD1 or TRBD2 (5 bases each). This CDR3 region has 14 residues. The V end lost 6 bases, the J end lost 8 bases, and 20 bases lay between the germline ends. Germline CDR1 reads SGHAT; CDR2 reads FQNNGV. The CDR3 DNA reads TGTGCCAGCAGGCCGGGACCGACTATAGGCAAGCAGTACTTC. This sequence encodes CASRPGPTIGKQYF.

The V call is TRBV23-1, the J call TRBJ1-4, with D possibly matching TRBD1 (6 bases). TRBV23-1 is an ORF, with its function uncertain. Deletions cut 10 bases from V and 7 bases from J, with 13 bases between. The length of the CDR3 is 12 residues. The CDR3 here is CANTTGCEKLFF. CDR3 DNA: TGCGCCAACACGACAGGCTGTGAAAAACTGTTTTTT.

In its sample, this clone was seen once. The chain is built from TRBV19 and TRBJ1-4, with TRBD1 as a possible D gene (5 bases). Germline V gives CDR1 LNHDA, CDR2 SQIVND (reference sequence). Trimming took off 3 bases at V and 7 bases at J, with 15 bases between the two ends. The CDR3 contains 15 residues. Written as DNA, the CDR3 is TGTGCCAGTAGTATTTGGGGGGACGGTCGTGAAAAACTGTTTTTT. Translation: CASSIWGDGREKLFF.

This chain uses TRBV18 with TRBJ2-1; perhaps TRBD2 as D (6 bases). CDR1 and CDR2 from the germline V gene are KGHSH and LQKENI. The CDR3 has 17 amino acids. Trimming removed 3 bases from V and 8 bases from J, with 23 bases in between. This CDR3 is CASSPLAGSPPGDEQFF. DNA of the CDR3: TGTGCCAGCTCACCCCTAGCCGGGAGTCCCCCGGGGGATGAGCAGTTCTTC. Drawing the rest from reference TRBV18 and TRBJ2-1, the complete variable domain is NAGVMQNPRHLVRRRGQEARLRCSPMKGHSHVYWYRQLPEEGLKFMVYLQKENIIDESGMPKERFSAEFPKEGPSILRIQQVVRGDSAAYFCASSPLAGSPPGDEQFFGPGTRLTVL.

The rearrangement links TRBV7-9 to TRBJ1-1; D gene uncertain. Germline CDR1 and CDR2: SEHNR and FQNEAQ (reference sequence). Trimming took 5 bases from V and 8 from J, leaving 18 bases between them. The CDR3 runs 14 residues. CDR3 bases: TGTGCCAGCAGCCCCGGCCCCTCGAATATCGAAGCTTTCTTT. Its protein product is CASSPGPSNIEAFF.

V and J are TRBV4-2 and TRBJ1-2; TRBD1 agrees at 8 bases. Losses at the gene ends were 0 bases for V and 1 base for J; bases not matched to a gene: 1. Germline lookup yields CDR1 LGHNA and CDR2 YNFKEQ. CDR3 size: 15 residues. CDR3 loop: CASSQETGGNYGYTF. The CDR3 DNA is TGTGCCAGCAGCCAAGAAACAGGGGGTAACTATGGCTACACCTTC.